The entry below gives a single TCR beta chain sequence along with its context. This sample is part of a study of early T cells in non-severe SARS-CoV-2 infection. Individual cDNA molecules were tagged with unique molecular identifiers, the study reported. TCRdb passed the 5' RACE reads through MiXCR, listing each CDR3 protein once. Of about 70,000 distinct CDR3 sequences detected, roughly 15% appear once; the ten largest clones hold about 4%. The CDR3 is 15 residues long. J lost 4 bases, V lost 5 bases, and 7 bases had no gene match. Per germline, CDR1 SGHTA and CDR2 FQGTGA. This chain links TRBV7-3 with TRBJ2-2; TRBD1 matches at 7 bases. This receptor was identified in an adult who was a healthcare worker with PCR-confirmed SARS-CoV-2 infection or an uninfected control (not recorded which). The material was whole blood, obtained at baseline. The CDR3 DNA reads as TGTGCCAGCAGCCCGCGACAGGGAAGCACCGGGGAGCTGTTTTTT. Protein product: CASSPRQGSTGELFF.